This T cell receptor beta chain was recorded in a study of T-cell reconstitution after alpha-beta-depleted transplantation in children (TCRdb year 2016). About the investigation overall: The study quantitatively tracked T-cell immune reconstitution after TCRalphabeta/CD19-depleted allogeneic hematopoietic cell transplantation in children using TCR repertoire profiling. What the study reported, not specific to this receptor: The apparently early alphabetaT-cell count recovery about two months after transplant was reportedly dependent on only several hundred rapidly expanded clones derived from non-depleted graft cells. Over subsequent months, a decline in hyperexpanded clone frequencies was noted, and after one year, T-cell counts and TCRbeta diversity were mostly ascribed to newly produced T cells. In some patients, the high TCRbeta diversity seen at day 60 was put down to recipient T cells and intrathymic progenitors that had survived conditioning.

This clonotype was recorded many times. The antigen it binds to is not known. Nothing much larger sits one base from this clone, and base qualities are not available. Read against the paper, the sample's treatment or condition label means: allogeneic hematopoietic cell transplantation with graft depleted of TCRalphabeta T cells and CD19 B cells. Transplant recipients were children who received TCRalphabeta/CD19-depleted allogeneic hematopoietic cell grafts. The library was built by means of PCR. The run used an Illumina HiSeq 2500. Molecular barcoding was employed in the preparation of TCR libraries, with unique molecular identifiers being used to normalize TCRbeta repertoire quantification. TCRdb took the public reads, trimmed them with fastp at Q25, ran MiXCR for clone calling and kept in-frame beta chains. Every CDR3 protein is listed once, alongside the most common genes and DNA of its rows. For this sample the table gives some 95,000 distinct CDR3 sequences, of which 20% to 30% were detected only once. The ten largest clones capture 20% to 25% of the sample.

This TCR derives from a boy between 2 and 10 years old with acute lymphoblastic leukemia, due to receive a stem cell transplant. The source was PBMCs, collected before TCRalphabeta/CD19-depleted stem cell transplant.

The DNA is as follows: TGTGCCAGCAGCCCACAGGGGAGATCACCCCTCCACTTT. Its translation reads: CASSPQGRSPLHF. The sequence joins TRBV9 to TRBJ1-6; 7 junctional bases match TRBD1. For CDR1 and CDR2, the germline V gene lists SGDLS and YYNGEE. From V the trimming removes 4 bases and from J it removes 10 bases, while the gene matches leave 5 bases of the junction unaccounted for. The CDR3, cysteine through phenylalanine, is 13 amino acids long. Only CDR3 DNA is held: 39 bases, read in frame from base 1.